These T cell receptor beta chains were read from a single sample in a study of blood T cell repertoires in COVID-19. Libraries were prepared by immunoSEQ multiplex PCR; TCRdb keeps only in-frame clonotypes and omits some of them. The table includes approximately 170,000 clones, approximately 93% detected once. The specimen sequenced was peripheral blood. The origin of the receptors is a woman aged 55-69 years with COVID-19, enrolled during active disease. Both conserved end residues are part of each CDR3. A D gene is named only where the DNA matches it firmly. The size field is filled for only some rows; it gives once, few, many or a size class.

>TRBV5-1|NA|NA|14|TRBJ2-7
TGCGCCAGCAGCTTGGATCCCCTGAGCTACGAGCAGTACTTC
CASSLDPLSYEQYF
>TRBV27|TRBD2|once|15|TRBJ2-7
TGTGCCAGCAGTTTTAGCGGGGGATACTCCTACGAGCAGTACTTC
CASSFSGGYSYEQYF
>TRBV27|TRBD1|NA|14|TRBJ1-4
TGTGCCAGCAGTTTCCGGACAGGGAATGAAAAACTGTTTTTT
CASSFRTGNEKLFF
>TRBV3-1/TRBV3-2|NA|NA|14|TRBJ2-7
TGTGCCAGCAGCCAAGGGGGGGTCTCCTACGAGCAGTACTTC
CASSQGGVSYEQYF
>TRBV6-6|NA|NA|15|TRBJ1-5
TGTGCCAGCAGTTACTCGATGAGGGAGTGGGCGCCCCAGCATTTT
CASSYSMREWAPQHF
>TRBV5-4|TRBD1|NA|15|TRBJ1-2
TGTGCCAGCAGCTCCGCCGGGACAGGGGGCCATGGCTACACCTTC
CASSSAGTGGHGYTF
>TRBV5-1|TRBD2|NA|16|TRBJ2-1
TGCGCCAGCAGCAGACTTAGCGGGGGGGTCTACAATGAGCAGTTCTTC
CASSRLSGGVYNEQFF
>TRBV20-1|NA|NA|14|TRBJ1-4
TGCAGTGCTAGTACAGCCCCGGCAGGTGAAAAACTGTTTTTT
CSASTAPAGEKLFF
>TRBV6-6|TRBD1|NA|16|TRBJ1-2
TGTGCCAGCAGTTACTCGGTGGACAGGGGGAGGTATGGCTACACCTTC
CASSYSVDRGRYGYTF
>TRBV11-1|NA|NA|14|TRBJ2-7
TGTGCCAGCAGCGCCCGACAGAACTCCTACGAGCAGTACTTC
CASSARQNSYEQYF
>TRBV5-1|NA|NA|15|TRBJ1-1
TGCGCCAGCAGCTTGGCCGAGGGTGCGGGCACTGAAGCTTTCTTT
CASSLAEGAGTEAFF
>TRBV15|NA|NA|14|TRBJ2-5
TGTGCCACCAGCAGAGACAGGTACCAAGAGACCCAGTACTTC
CATSRDRYQETQYF
>TRBV5-1|NA|NA|16|TRBJ1-3
TGCGCCAGCAGCTTGGCTGCCAGTAAGTCTGGAAACACCATATATTTT
CASSLAASKSGNTIYF
>TRBV30|NA|NA|15|TRBJ1-2
TGTGCACGCAAAAGAACCCGACAGACAATGTATGGCTACACCTTC
CARKRTRQTMYGYTF
>TRBV7-2|TRBD1|NA|16|TRBJ2-7
TGTGCCAGCAGCTTGTTTTTGACAGGGGGGGGACGCGAGCAGTACTTC
CASSLFLTGGGREQYF
>TRBV27|TRBD1|NA|13|TRBJ1-2
TGTGCCAGCAGAGACAGGGGCCCCTATGGCTACACCTTC
CASRDRGPYGYTF
>TRBV5-1|NA|NA|15|TRBJ2-2
TGCGCCAGCAGCTTGACTAGGGAAAACACCGGGGAGCTGTTTTTT
CASSLTRENTGELFF
>TRBV3-1/TRBV3-2|NA|NA|16|TRBJ1-2
TGTGCCAGCAGCCAAGGTCTAAGGGGAAGCGTTTATGGCTACACCTTC
CASSQGLRGSVYGYTF
>TRBV19|NA|NA|16|TRBJ1-5
TGTGCCAGTAGTATAGATAGGCGGAATAGCAATCAGCCCCAGCATTTT
CASSIDRRNSNQPQHF
>TRBV19|NA|NA|18|TRBJ1-2
TGTGCCAGTAGTATGGGGGCGTACAGACCGGGGGGAAGCTATGGCTACACCTTC
CASSMGAYRPGGSYGYTF
>TRBV12-3/TRBV12-4|NA|NA|12|TRBJ1-2
TGTGCCAGCAGCCGTACAGCATATGGCTACACCTTC
CASSRTAYGYTF
>TRBV7-6|TRBD1|NA|16|TRBJ1-1
TGTGCCAGCAGCTTACGGTCCAGGGGGATCGGCACTGAAGCTTTCTTT
CASSLRSRGIGTEAFF
>TRBV12-3/TRBV12-4|NA|NA|11|TRBJ2-7
TGTGCCAGCACGGTGAATGAGGAGCAGTACTTC
CASTVNEEQYF
>TRBV4-2|NA|NA|15|TRBJ1-2
TGTGCCAGCAGCCAAGATAAGAGGGGGAGCTATGGCTACACCTTC
CASSQDKRGSYGYTF
>TRBV19|TRBD1|NA|15|TRBJ1-1
TGTGCCAGTAGTAAGCGACAGGGGACTCACACTGAAGCTTTCTTT
CASSKRQGTHTEAFF
>TRBV7-3|NA|NA|15|TRBJ2-1
TGTGCCAGCAGCTTATCCGGGACAACCTTCGATGAGCAGTTCTTC
CASSLSGTTFDEQFF
>TRBV5-1|NA|NA|15|TRBJ2-2
TGCGCCAGCAGCTTGGTCCAGGGGTCGAACGGGGAGCTGTTTTTT
CASSLVQGSNGELFF
>TRBV28|NA|NA|11|TRBJ1-2
TGTGCCAGCACCAAACAGGATGGCTACACCTTC
CASTKQDGYTF
>TRBV13|NA|NA|16|TRBJ1-1
TGTGCCAGCAGCTTCGGACCAGCGGGGCCGAACACTGAAGCTTTCTTT
CASSFGPAGPNTEAFF
>TRBV6-5|TRBD1|NA|14|TRBJ2-3
TGTGCCAGCACTCGGGACAGGGGAACAGATACGCAGTATTTT
CASTRDRGTDTQYF
>TRBV10-3|NA|once|15|TRBJ1-1
TGTGCCATCAGTGAACGGCAGGCGCTGAACACTGAAGCTTTCTTT
CAISERQALNTEAFF
>TRBV4-1|TRBD1|NA|15|TRBJ1-1
TGCGCCAGCAGCCGAGGGACAGGGGGCGATTCCGAAGCTTTCTTT
CASSRGTGGDSEAFF
>TRBV5-1|TRBD2|NA|17|TRBJ2-2
TGCGCCAGCAGCCAGAATGTGGGGAGGGGACCCACCGGGGAGCTGTTTTTT
CASSQNVGRGPTGELFF
>TRBV9|TRBD1|NA|15|TRBJ2-7
TGTGCCAGCAGCGTAGGGACAGGGCACTCCTACGAGCAGTACTTC
CASSVGTGHSYEQYF
>TRBV5-1|TRBD1|NA|15|TRBJ2-3
TGCGCCAGCAGCGAGGGGACAGAGAGGACAGATACGCAGTATTTT
CASSEGTERTDTQYF
>TRBV5-1|NA|NA|15|TRBJ2-3
TGCGCCAGCAGCCCAGGGGTGGGAGGCACAGATACGCAGTATTTT
CASSPGVGGTDTQYF
>TRBV19|NA|NA|17|TRBJ1-3
TGTGCCAGTAGTATAACGGGCGGGGCCGCCTCTGGAAACACCATATATTTT
CASSITGGAASGNTIYF
>TRBV3-1/TRBV3-2|TRBD1|NA|16|TRBJ1-1
TGTGCCAGCAGCCCCAAGGCTTACAGGGGAAACACTGAAGCTTTCTTT
CASSPKAYRGNTEAFF
>TRBV11-2|NA|NA|13|TRBJ1-1
TGTGCCAGCAGCGCCCCTCGGGACACTGAAGCTTTCTTT
CASSAPRDTEAFF
>TRBV11-1|NA|NA|14|TRBJ1-1
TGTGCCAGCAGCTTACGAAGTCCGCTCTATGAAGCTTTCTTT
CASSLRSPLYEAFF
>TRBV21-1|NA|NA|19|TRBJ1-1
TGTGCCAGCAGCAACCCCCCGGCACAATTGACAGGGGGTTGGACTGAAGCTTTCTTT
CASSNPPAQLTGGWTEAFF
>TRBV5-1|TRBD2|once|17|TRBJ2-1
TGCGCCAGCAGCCCGGCCGGTGGGACTAGCGGCTCTAATGAGCAGTTCTTC
CASSPAGGTSGSNEQFF
>TRBV7-9|TRBD1|NA|16|TRBJ1-2
TGTGCCAGCAGCGTGACCGGGACAGGGGTGGTCTATGGCTACACCTTC
CASSVTGTGVVYGYTF
>TRBV7-2|NA|NA|16|TRBJ2-3
TGTGCCAGCAGCTTAAGTCGAGTGCCTAGAGAGGATACGCAGTATTTT
CASSLSRVPREDTQYF
>TRBV7-9|NA|NA|13|TRBJ1-1
TGTGCCAGCAGCCTCGCGAGGGTGGCTGAAGCTTTCTTT
CASSLARVAEAFF
>TRBV5-4|NA|once|14|TRBJ1-1
TGTGCCAGCAGCTTGCCGGGATCGGGCACTGAAGCTTTCTTT
CASSLPGSGTEAFF
>TRBV4-1|TRBD1|NA|15|TRBJ2-5
TGCGCCAGCAGCCAACGAAGGACAGGGCAAGAGACCCAGTACTTC
CASSQRRTGQETQYF